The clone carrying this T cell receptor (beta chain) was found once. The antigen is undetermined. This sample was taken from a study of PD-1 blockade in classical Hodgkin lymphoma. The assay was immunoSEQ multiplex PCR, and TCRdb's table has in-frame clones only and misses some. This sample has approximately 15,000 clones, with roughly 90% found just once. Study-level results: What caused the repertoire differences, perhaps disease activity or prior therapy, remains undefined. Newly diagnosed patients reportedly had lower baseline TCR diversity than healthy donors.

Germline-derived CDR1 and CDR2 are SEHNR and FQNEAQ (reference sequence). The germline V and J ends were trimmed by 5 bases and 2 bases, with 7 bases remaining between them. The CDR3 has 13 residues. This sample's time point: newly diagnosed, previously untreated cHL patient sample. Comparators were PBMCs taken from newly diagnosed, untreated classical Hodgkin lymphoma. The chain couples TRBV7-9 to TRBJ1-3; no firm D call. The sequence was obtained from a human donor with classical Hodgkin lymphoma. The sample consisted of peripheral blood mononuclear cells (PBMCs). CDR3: CASSRITGNTIYF. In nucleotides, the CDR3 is TGTGCCAGCAGCCGCATAACTGGAAACACCATATATTTT.